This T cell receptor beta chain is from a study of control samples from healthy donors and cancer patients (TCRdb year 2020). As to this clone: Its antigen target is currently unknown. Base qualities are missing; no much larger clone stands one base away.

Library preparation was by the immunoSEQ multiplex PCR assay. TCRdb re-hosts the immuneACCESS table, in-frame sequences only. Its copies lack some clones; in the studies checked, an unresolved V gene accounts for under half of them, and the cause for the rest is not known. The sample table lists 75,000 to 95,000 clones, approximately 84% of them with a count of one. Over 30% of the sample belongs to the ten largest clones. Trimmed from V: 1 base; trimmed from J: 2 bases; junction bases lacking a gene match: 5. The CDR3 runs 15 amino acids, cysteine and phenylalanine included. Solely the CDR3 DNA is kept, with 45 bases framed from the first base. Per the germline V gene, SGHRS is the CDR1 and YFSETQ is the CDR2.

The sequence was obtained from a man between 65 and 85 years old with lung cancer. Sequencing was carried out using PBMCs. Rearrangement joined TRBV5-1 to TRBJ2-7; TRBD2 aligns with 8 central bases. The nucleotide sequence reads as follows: TGCGCCAGCAGCTTGATCGGGGGGGCCCCCTACGAGCAGTACTTC. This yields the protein CASSLIGGAPYEQYF. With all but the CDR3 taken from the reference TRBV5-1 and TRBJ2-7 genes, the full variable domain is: KAGVTQTPRYLIKTRGQQVTLSCSPISGHRSVSWYQQTPGQGLQFLFEYFSETQRNKGNFPGRFSGRQFSNSRSEMNVSTLELGDSALYLCASSLIGGAPYEQYFGPGTRLTVT.